Presented here are 18 T cell receptor beta chains from one specimen sequenced in a study of CD8 T cells in ankylosing spondylitis. MiXCR, run by TCRdb on the 5' RACE reads, gives a single entry per CDR3 protein. The sample has 150,000 to 200,000 distinct CDR3 sequences, roughly a third seen once. The sequenced sample consisted of synovial fluid, either unsorted or a sorted T cell fraction (not recorded which). These receptors were taken from a male donor with ankylosing spondylitis.

This clonotype was detected many times. The chain carries TRBV4-1 and TRBJ2-4; TRBD1 might be the D (6 bases). V dropped 1 base and J dropped 7 bases, with 14 bases sitting between them. This CDR3 comprises 15 residues. The germline CDR1 and CDR2 sequences are MGHRA and YSYEKL. The CDR3 loop reads CASSQVRTAINIQYF. The CDR3 DNA is TGCGCCAGCAGCCAAGTTCGGACAGCCATTAACATTCAGTACTTC.

This clonotype came up many times. This chain joins TRBV5-1 and TRBJ1-2, with TRBD1 as a possible D gene (5 bases). This CDR3 has 14 residues. Germline assignment: CDR1 SGHRS and CDR2 YFSETQ. Deletions cut 4 bases from V and 2 bases from J, with 12 bases between. The CDR3 sequence is CASSMGGENYGYTF. DNA of the CDR3: TGCGCCAGCAGCATGGGGGGGGAGAACTATGGCTACACCTTC.

This clonotype came up many times. The chain has TRBV20-1 and TRBJ1-6, with 8 bases matching TRBD1. The CDR3 extends over 17 amino acids. With V trimmed by 6 bases and J by 4 bases, 14 bases remained unmatched. Germline assignment: CDR1 DFQATT and CDR2 SNEGSKA (reference sequence). CDR3 nucleotide sequence: TGCAGTGCCCAGAACGCCCAGGGGGCGTCTTATAATTCACCCCTCCACTTT. It encodes CSAQNAQGASYNSPLHF.

This clonotype was found a few times. The CDR3 DNA is TGCGCCAGCAGAGGGACAGATAATTCACCCCTCCACTTT. It translates to CASRGTDNSPLHF. The chain joins TRBV5-1 to TRBJ1-6, with 7 bases matching TRBD1. The CDR3 loop spans 13 amino acids. The ends lost 5 bases at V and 5 bases at J; junction bases unmatched: 1. In germline, CDR1 is SGHRS, CDR2 YFSETQ.

The CDR3 reads CASSYGGRGTEAFF. CDR3 sequence (DNA): TGTGCCAGCAGTTATGGGGGGCGAGGCACTGAAGCTTTCTTT. This chain joins TRBV6-5 and TRBJ1-1; tentatively, D is TRBD1 (6 bases). CDR3 length: 14 amino acids. The germline CDR1 and CDR2 sequences are MNHEY and SVGAGI. V lost 3 bases to trimming and J lost 4 bases, with 12 bases between them.

This clonotype was recorded a few times. The J gene is TRBJ1-1, the V gene TRBV20-1; 7 bases match TRBD1. CDR3 length: 13 residues. V lost 5 bases and J lost 5; bases outside the gene matches: 8. From germline, CDR1 is DFQATT and CDR2 SNEGSKA (reference sequence). The CDR3 region has the DNA TGCAGTGCTTCCAGGGGGAGAGGGACTGAAGCTTTCTTT. Its translation: CSASRGRGTEAFF.

The chain employs TRBV9 and TRBJ2-7; 7 bases are shared with TRBD1. In germline, CDR1 is SGDLS, CDR2 YYNGEE. The CDR3 covers 15 residues. With V trimmed by 4 bases and J by 2 bases, 9 bases remained unmatched. This CDR3 is CASSPRGSDTYEQYF. The CDR3 DNA is TGTGCCAGCAGCCCCAGGGGGTCGGACACCTACGAGCAGTACTTC.

This clonotype was recorded at least ten times. This chain uses TRBV4-1 with TRBJ2-7; TRBD1 aligns across 9 bases. The CDR3 consists of 21 residues. Germline V gene sequence: CDR1 MGHRA, CDR2 YSYEKL. V was clipped by 3 bases and J by 4 bases; unmatched bases: 25. The CDR3 loop is CASSQDPSGTGIFPPNYEQYF. The CDR3 bases are TGCGCCAGCAGCCAGGATCCCTCCGGGACAGGGATCTTTCCCCCCAATTACGAGCAGTACTTC.

The rearrangement joins TRBV9 to TRBJ2-5; 7 nucleotides line up with TRBD1. The CDR3 totals 16 residues. CDR1 and CDR2 from the germline V gene are SGDLS and YYNGEE. V lost 1 base and J lost 5; bases outside the gene matches: 11. CDR3: CASSVTPEGAMETQYF. For the CDR3, the DNA is TGTGCCAGCAGCGTAACCCCCGAGGGGGCGATGGAGACCCAGTACTTC.

This clonotype came up a few times. The rearrangement joins TRBV12-3 or TRBV12-4 to TRBJ2-7; 15 positions agree with TRBD2. With 4 bases clipped from V and 3 bases from J, the junction kept 7 bases outside the gene matches. CDR3 size: 17 residues. CDR3 sequence (DNA): TGTGCCAGCAGTTACGTTGGACTAGCGGGGGGGAGCTACGAGCAGTACTTC. Amino acids: CASSYVGLAGGSYEQYF.

This clonotype was seen once. The chain uses TRBV11-2 and TRBJ1-1, with D possibly being TRBD1 (6 bases). V lost 5 bases to trimming and J lost 8 bases, with 24 bases between them. CDR1 is SGHAT and CDR2 is FQNNGV in the germline V gene. This CDR3 region has 16 residues. The DNA of the CDR3 is TGTGCCAGCAGCGCCGCACGTCCCGGGACACCAGACGAAGCTTTCTTT. It is translated as CASSAARPGTPDEAFF.

At least ten counts were recorded for this clonotype. The J gene is TRBJ2-3, the V gene TRBV5-5, with 7 bases matching TRBD1. This CDR3 contains 18 residues. Germline values: CDR1 SGHKS, CDR2 YYEKEE (reference sequence). Germline trimming cut 1 base from V and 5 bases from J; bases unmatched to any gene: 16. This CDR3 is CASSLLSWDRPFGDTQYF. DNA for the CDR3: TGTGCCAGCAGCTTGCTTTCATGGGACAGACCTTTTGGAGATACGCAGTATTTT.

This clonotype turned up a few times. The genes are TRBV5-1 and TRBJ2-2; D is unresolved. V lost 3 bases and J lost 2, with 8 bases in between. From germline, CDR1 is SGHRS and CDR2 YFSETQ. This CDR3 region has 14 residues. The CDR3 DNA reads as TGCGCCAGCAGCTCCAACCTAAACACCGGGGAGCTGTTTTTT. Residues: CASSSNLNTGELFF.

Many counts were recorded for this clonotype. The chain has TRBV12-3 or TRBV12-4 and TRBJ2-7; D is perhaps TRBD2 (6 bases). The CDR3 covers 12 residues. Trimming took 6 bases from V and 7 from J, leaving 13 bases between them. CDR3 amino acids: CASSHRRGEQYF. CDR3 DNA: TGTGCCAGCAGCCATCGCCGGGGGGAGCAGTACTTC.

This chain connects TRBV20-1 to TRBJ2-2, with 10 nucleotides matching TRBD2. CDR3 length equals 14 residues. Per germline, CDR1 DFQATT and CDR2 SNEGSKA (reference sequence). V trimming: 4 bases; J trimming: 1 base; junction bases outside the gene matches: 0. The CDR3 DNA sequence: TGCAGTGCTATAGCGGGAGGGAACACCGGGGAGCTGTTTTTT. It encodes CSAIAGGNTGELFF.

Ten or more counts support this clonotype. The CDR3 region is CASSVGRRNTDTQYF. CDR3 bases: TGTGCCAGCAGCGTAGGCAGAAGAAACACAGATACGCAGTATTTT. This chain connects TRBV9 to TRBJ2-3; D is unclear. V was cut by 0 bases and J by 2 bases, with 10 bases left in between. Germline V gene sequence: CDR1 SGDLS, CDR2 YYNGEE. The CDR3 length is 15 residues.

This clonotype occurred many times. The V call is TRBV2, the J call TRBJ1-1; TRBD1 agrees at 10 bases. This CDR3 has 18 amino acids. Per the germline V gene, CDR1 is SNHLY and CDR2 is FYNNEI. J gave up 1 base and V 0 bases, and 8 bases lay outside the gene matches. CDR3 sequence: CASSEAGTGATSNTEAFF. DNA for the CDR3: TGTGCCAGCAGTGAAGCGGGGACAGGGGCTACCTCGAACACTGAAGCTTTCTTT.

CDR3 sequence (DNA): TGTGCCAGCAGCTTGAGGACAGCCCTAAACACTGAAGCTTTCTTT. It yields the protein CASSLRTALNTEAFF. This sequence joins TRBV7-2 and TRBJ1-1; perhaps TRBD1 as D (6 bases). Looked up from germline, CDR1 is SGHTA and CDR2 is FQGNSA. This CDR3 comprises 15 residues. V lost 3 bases, J lost 2 bases, and 13 bases lay in between. The entire variable domain, with the rest obtained from reference TRBV7-2 and TRBJ1-1, is as follows: GAGVSQSPSNKVTEKGKDVELRCDPISGHTALYWYRQSLGQGLEFLIYFQGNSAPDKSGLPSDRFSAERTGGSVSTLTIQRTQQEDSAVYLCASSLRTALNTEAFFGQGTRLTVV.